The 29 T cell receptor beta chains in this list originate from one sample, sequenced in a study of blood T cell repertoires in COVID-19. Profiling relied on immunoSEQ multiplex PCR, and the TCRdb table lists in-frame clones only, not all of them. In the table there are about 210,000 clones, roughly four fifths of which are singletons. The sample comprised peripheral blood. These receptors were collected from a woman aged 65 to 85 with COVID-19, enrolled during active disease.

This clone showed up just once. This sequence joins TRBV6-2 or TRBV6-3 and TRBJ1-1; 9 bases fit TRBD1. The CDR3 sequence is 15 residues long. Germline CDR1 and CDR2: MNHEY and SVGEGT. Unmatched junction bases numbered 6, after V lost 2 bases and J lost 5 bases. The CDR3 is CASSYPDRGYTEAFF. CDR3 coding DNA: TGTGCCAGCAGTTACCCGGACAGGGGCTATACTGAAGCTTTCTTT.

The chain recombines TRBV3-1 (or the pseudogene TRBV3-2) with TRBJ2-7; D remains ambiguous. With 0 bases removed from V and 0 bases from J, the gap between germline ends came to 15 bases. Germline CDR1 LGHDT, CDR2 YNNKEL (reference sequence). CDR3 size: 17 residues. The CDR3 loop is CASSQELVSKPSYEQYF. As DNA, the CDR3 is TGTGCCAGCAGCCAAGAATTAGTATCGAAACCCTCCTACGAGCAGTACTTC.

The J gene is TRBJ1-3, the V gene TRBV7-2; 9 nucleotides match TRBD1. The CDR3 is 15 amino acids. Germline V gene data show CDR1 as SGHTA and CDR2 as FQGNSA. Trimming removed 1 base from V and 3 bases from J; junction bases left unmatched: 1. Here the CDR3 reads CASSLGTGVGNTIYF. CDR3 DNA: TGTGCCAGCAGCTTAGGGACAGGGGTTGGAAACACCATATATTTT. The whole variable domain, filled in from reference TRBV7-2 and TRBJ1-3, reads GAGVSQSPSNKVTEKGKDVELRCDPISGHTALYWYRQSLGQGLEFLIYFQGNSAPDKSGLPSDRFSAERTGGSVSTLTIQRTQQEDSAVYLCASSLGTGVGNTIYFGEGSWLTVV.

V and J are TRBV25-1 and TRBJ2-4; TRBD1 might be the D (6 bases). Germline CDR1 is MGHDK and CDR2 is SYGVNS. This CDR3 comprises 13 residues. V was cut by 3 bases and J by 6 bases, with 9 bases left in between. CDR3 nucleotides: TGTGCCAGCAGTGAGGGGGCGCGAAACATTCAGTACTTC. Protein: CASSEGARNIQYF.

Here the CDR3 reads CASSPDRYSGNTIYF. The CDR3, as DNA: TGTGCCAGCTCACCCGACAGGTACTCTGGAAACACCATATATTTT. The chain is built from TRBV18 and TRBJ1-3, with a weak D call TRBD1 (6 bases). In germline, CDR1 is KGHSH, CDR2 LQKENI. The CDR3 extends over 15 amino acids. Trimming removed 3 bases at V and 0 bases at J, with 9 bases between.

The chain carries TRBV10-3 and TRBJ2-3; 9 nucleotides match TRBD1. V shed 7 bases, J shed 6 bases, and the junction held 8 bases outside the gene matches. CDR1 ENHRY and CDR2 SYGVKD come from the germline V gene. The CDR3 spans 14 residues. As DNA, the CDR3 is TGTGCCATCACTAGGACAGGGGAGGGGGATACGCAGTATTTT. Protein sequence: CAITRTGEGDTQYF.

This rearrangement joins TRBV9 to TRBJ2-1; TRBD2 is a possible D gene (6 bases). The CDR3 totals 16 residues. The V end lost 3 bases, the J end lost 8 bases, and 21 bases lay between the germline ends. CDR1 is SGDLS, CDR2 YYNGEE, per germline. The CDR3 region is CASSDPSGGGSDEQFF. CDR3 nucleotides: TGTGCCAGCAGCGACCCCTCCGGGGGAGGCAGTGATGAGCAGTTCTTC.

The chain recombines TRBV7-9 with TRBJ2-1, with TRBD1 matching 10 bases. CDR3 length equals 15 residues. Losses at the gene ends were 3 bases for V and 9 bases for J; bases not matched to a gene: 8. Looked up from germline, CDR1 is SEHNR and CDR2 is FQNEAQ (reference sequence). CDR3 DNA sequence: TGTGCCAGCAGCTTGACAGGGGGCGGTTTGAGTGAGCAGTTCTTC. Encoded protein: CASSLTGGGLSEQFF.

CDR3 sequence reads: CASSLTGTRIMNTEAFF. The CDR3 bases are TGTGCCAGCAGCTTGACCGGGACACGGATAATGAACACTGAAGCTTTCTTT. The genes are TRBV7-2 and TRBJ1-1; maybe TRBD1 (6 bases). The CDR3 has 17 residues. The germline V gene has CDR1 SGHTA and CDR2 FQGNSA. V lost 3 bases to trimming and J lost 0 bases, with 17 bases between them.

The chain recombines TRBV10-3 with TRBJ1-3; D possibly corresponds to TRBD1 (6 bases). Trimming removed 10 bases at V and 0 bases at J, with 16 bases between. Per germline, CDR1 ENHRY and CDR2 SYGVKD. The CDR3 loop spans 15 amino acids. The CDR3 region is CATHRESGSGNTIYF. Here the CDR3 DNA reads TGTGCCACCCACAGGGAATCGGGCTCTGGAAACACCATATATTTT.

This chain connects TRBV18 to TRBJ2-6; D may be TRBD1 (5 bases). CDR3 length: 17 residues. Between the trimmed V and J ends, which lost 1 base and 1 base, there was a span of 11 bases. CDR1 is KGHSH and CDR2 is LQKENI in the germline V gene. The CDR3 loop reads CASSPRGSQSGANVLTF. The CDR3 DNA is TGTGCCAGCTCACCACGGGGCAGCCAATCTGGGGCCAACGTCCTGACTTTC.

The V gene is TRBV30, the J gene TRBJ1-5; a weak D match, TRBD1 (6 bases). In germline, CDR1 is GTSNPN, CDR2 SVGIG (reference sequence). Trimming took off 2 bases at V and 7 bases at J, with 24 bases between the two ends. The CDR3 spans 17 residues. CDR3 DNA sequence: TGTGCCTGGAGTTTTCCAGACAGGTTTCGCGTGGTACAGCCCCAGCATTTT. Translated: CAWSFPDRFRVVQPQHF.

The chain recombines TRBV7-2 with TRBJ2-7, with 15 bases matching TRBD2. Germline CDR1 SGHTA, CDR2 FQGNSA. The CDR3 contains 15 residues. The ends lost 1 base at V and 11 bases at J; junction bases unmatched: 6. CDR3 nucleotide sequence: TGTGCCAGCAGCTTAGTTGGGACTAGCGGGAGGTTGGAGTACTTC. This encodes CASSLVGTSGRLEYF.

This chain connects TRBV10-3 to TRBJ1-4; 7 positions match TRBD1. CDR1 and CDR2 (germline): ENHRY, SYGVKD. With V trimmed by 0 bases and J by 4 bases, 2 bases remained unmatched. The CDR3 runs to 15 residues. This CDR3 reads CAISESRQGNEKLFF. The CDR3 region has the DNA TGTGCCATCAGTGAGTCGAGACAGGGTAATGAAAAACTGTTTTTT.

Only one count was recorded for this clone. The J gene is TRBJ1-2, the V gene TRBV27, with 7 bases that match TRBD1. This CDR3 has 15 amino acids. The trim removed 6 bases at V and 0 bases at J, leaving 7 bases unmatched. CDR1 MNHEY and CDR2 SMNVEV come from the germline V gene (reference sequence). The chain's CDR3 is CASRLGQETNYGYTF. CDR3 sequence (DNA): TGTGCCAGCAGGCTCGGACAGGAGACTAACTATGGCTACACCTTC.

The chain joins TRBV9 to TRBJ2-1; 9 bases map to TRBD2. Germline V lookup: CDR1 SGDLS, CDR2 YYNGEE. V shed 0 bases and J 2 bases; nucleotides not matched to a gene: 9. This CDR3 region has 18 residues. CDR3: CASSVVFSREGPYNEQFF. DNA for the CDR3: TGTGCCAGCAGCGTAGTTTTTTCGCGGGAGGGCCCCTACAATGAGCAGTTCTTC.

This clone was seen once. This chain uses TRBV5-6 with TRBJ2-7, with D maybe TRBD2 (6 bases). Germline values: CDR1 SGHDT, CDR2 YYEEEE. The V end lost 0 bases, the J end lost 2 bases, and 12 bases lay between the germline ends. The CDR3 has 15 residues. CDR3 loop: CASSLGRGVTYEQYF. In DNA form, the CDR3 reads TGTGCCAGCAGCTTGGGGCGCGGGGTTACCTACGAGCAGTACTTC.

This clone has more than one count but fewer than ten. The V and J genes are TRBV6-4 and TRBJ2-1; 11 nucleotides agree with TRBD2. The length of the CDR3 is 15 residues. The V and J ends lost 4 bases and 7 bases, in that order; junction bases with no gene match: 6. Germline V gene lookup returns CDR1 MRHNA and CDR2 SNTAGT. The CDR3 nucleotides read TGTGCCAGCAGTGCCGGACTAGCGGGTGAGAATGAGCAGTTCTTC. Protein product: CASSAGLAGENEQFF.

V and J are TRBV29-1 and TRBJ2-7, with D possibly TRBD1 on 7 matching bases. Germline V gene sequence: CDR1 SQVTM, CDR2 ANQGSEA. The CDR3 is 14 amino acids. V was pared by 4 bases and J by 7 bases, with 20 bases between. The DNA of the CDR3 is TGCAGCGTTGGTGGAACCGACAGGGCGGGGGAGCAGTACTTC. Its protein product is CSVGGTDRAGEQYF.

CDR3 sequence (DNA): TGTGCCAGCAGCCCACGGAGGGGTGACACTGAAGCTTTCTTT. This sequence encodes CASSPRRGDTEAFF. The V and J genes are TRBV7-2 and TRBJ1-1; tentatively, D is TRBD1 (5 bases). The CDR3 totals 14 residues. With 5 bases removed from V and 3 bases from J, the gap between germline ends came to 13 bases. Germline loops: CDR1 SGHTA, CDR2 FQGNSA. Combining the CDR3 with reference TRBV7-2 and TRBJ1-1 gives the whole variable domain GAGVSQSPSNKVTEKGKDVELRCDPISGHTALYWYRQSLGQGLEFLIYFQGNSAPDKSGLPSDRFSAERTGGSVSTLTIQRTQQEDSAVYLCASSPRRGDTEAFFGQGTRLTVV.

Note on this clone: This sample includes further DNA sequences coding for the same CDR3. The genes are TRBV5-4 and TRBJ2-1; 10 bases line up with TRBD1. Trimming removed 2 bases from V and 4 bases from J; junction bases left unmatched: 3. The CDR3 is 15 residues long. Germline V CDR1 and CDR2: SGHNT, YYREEE (reference sequence). CDR3 sequence: CASSLGQGVYNEQFF. CDR3 DNA: TGTGCCAGCAGCTTAGGACAGGGGGTTTACAATGAGCAGTTCTTC.

This clone has just a few counts. This chain connects TRBV5-1 to TRBJ2-7; 7 bases line up with TRBD2. Per the germline V gene, CDR1 is SGHRS and CDR2 is YFSETQ. Trimming cost V 2 bases and J 6 bases; bases outside gene matches: 5. This CDR3 region has 13 residues. CDR3 in DNA: TGCGCCAGCAGCTTAGGGGAGGGCCGCGAGCAGTACTTC. Protein product: CASSLGEGREQYF.

The V call is TRBV27, the J call TRBJ1-2; 7 bases fit TRBD1. CDR3 length: 13 residues. The V gene's germline CDR1 is MNHEY and CDR2 SMNVEV (reference sequence). Trimming took 4 bases from V and 4 from J; bases not matched to a gene: 3. The CDR3, as DNA: TGTGCCAGCAGTTCACAGGGGATCTATGGCTACACCTTC. It yields the protein CASSSQGIYGYTF.

The chain employs TRBV7-2 and TRBJ1-2, with 7 nucleotides matching TRBD1. This CDR3 is 14 amino acids long. Germline values: CDR1 SGHTA, CDR2 FQGNSA. V gave up 3 bases and J gave up 13 bases; unmatched junction bases: 14. The CDR3 here is CASSLGLTGSESTF. The CDR3 DNA is TGTGCCAGCAGCTTGGGGTTGACAGGGTCAGAATCCACCTTC. Combining the CDR3 with reference TRBV7-2 and TRBJ1-2 gives the whole variable domain GAGVSQSPSNKVTEKGKDVELRCDPISGHTALYWYRQSLGQGLEFLIYFQGNSAPDKSGLPSDRFSAERTGGSVSTLTIQRTQQEDSAVYLCASSLGLTGSESTFGSGTRLTVV.

The chain is built from TRBV5-8 and TRBJ2-7, with 10 bases identical to TRBD1. The CDR3 is made up of 15 amino acids. Germline V lookup: CDR1 SGHTS, CDR2 YDEGEE. With V trimmed by 4 bases and J by 4 bases, 8 bases remained unmatched. The CDR3 here is CASSPGGTGEYEQYF. The CDR3 nucleotides are TGTGCCAGCAGCCCGGGCGGGACAGGGGAATACGAGCAGTACTTC.

A single count supports this clone. CDR3 DNA sequence: TGCGCCAGCAGCCAAGGGACCAGGGTCCATAATTCACCCCTCCACTTT. It encodes CASSQGTRVHNSPLHF. The gene calls are TRBV4-1 and TRBJ1-6; D is perhaps TRBD1 (5 bases). This CDR3 is 16 amino acids long. The V gene lost 1 base and the J gene lost 5 bases, with 12 bases spanning the gap. Germline-derived CDR1 and CDR2 are MGHRA and YSYEKL.

This chain uses TRBV28 with TRBJ2-1; D remains ambiguous. The length of the CDR3 is 13 residues. Germline CDR1 MDHEN, CDR2 SYDVKM. The V end lost 6 bases, the J end lost 6 bases, and 12 bases lay between the germline ends. This CDR3 is CASSLQNLNEQFF. The CDR3 coding sequence is TGTGCCAGCAGCTTACAGAATCTCAATGAGCAGTTCTTC.

V usage is TRBV19 and J usage is TRBJ1-2; TRBD1 might be the D (5 bases). Trimming removed 3 bases from V and 5 bases from J, with 22 bases in between. This CDR3 is 17 amino acids long. Germline CDR1 LNHDA, CDR2 SQIVND (reference sequence). CDR3 sequence: CASSILGATQFVYGYTF. The CDR3, as DNA: TGTGCCAGTAGTATCCTTGGGGCAACCCAATTCGTGTATGGCTACACCTTC. The full variable domain, with the rest looked up from reference TRBV19 and TRBJ1-2, is DGGITQSPKYLFRKEGQNVTLSCEQNLNHDAMYWYRQDPGQGLRLIYYSQIVNDFQKGDIAEGYSVSREKKESFPLTVTSAQKNPTAFYLCASSILGATQFVYGYTFGSGTRLTVV.

V is TRBV10-3 and J is TRBJ2-7; TRBD1 aligns across 9 bases. The CDR3 is 14 residues long. Germline V gives CDR1 ENHRY, CDR2 SYGVKD. J gave up 2 bases and V 10 bases, and 9 bases lay outside the gene matches. CDR3: CASNRDRATYEQYF. The CDR3 DNA sequence: TGTGCCAGCAACCGGGACAGGGCCACCTACGAGCAGTACTTC.